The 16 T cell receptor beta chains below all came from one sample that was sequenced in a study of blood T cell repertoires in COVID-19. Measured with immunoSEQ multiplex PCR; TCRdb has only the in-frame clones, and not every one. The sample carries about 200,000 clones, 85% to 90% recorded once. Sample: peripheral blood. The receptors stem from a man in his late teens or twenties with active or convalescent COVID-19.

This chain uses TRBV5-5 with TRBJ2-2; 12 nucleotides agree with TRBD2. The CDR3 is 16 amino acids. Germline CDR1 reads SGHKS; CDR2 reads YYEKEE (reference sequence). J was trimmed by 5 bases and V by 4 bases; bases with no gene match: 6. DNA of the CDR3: TGTGCCAGCAGCCTTGGACTAGCGGGACGGACCGGGGAGCTGTTTTTT. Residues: CASSLGLAGRTGELFF.

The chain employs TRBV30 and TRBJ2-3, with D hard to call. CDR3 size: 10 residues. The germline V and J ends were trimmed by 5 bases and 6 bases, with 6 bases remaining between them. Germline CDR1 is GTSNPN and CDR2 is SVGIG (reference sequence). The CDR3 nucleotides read TGTGCCTGGTCTAGGGATACGCAGTATTTT. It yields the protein CAWSRDTQYF.

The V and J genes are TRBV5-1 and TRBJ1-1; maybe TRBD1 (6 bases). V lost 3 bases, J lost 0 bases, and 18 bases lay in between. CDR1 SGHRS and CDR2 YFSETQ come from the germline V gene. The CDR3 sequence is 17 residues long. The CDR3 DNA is TGCGCCAGCAGCTCCATTCCCTACAGGGTCATGAACACTGAAGCTTTCTTT. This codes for CASSSIPYRVMNTEAFF.

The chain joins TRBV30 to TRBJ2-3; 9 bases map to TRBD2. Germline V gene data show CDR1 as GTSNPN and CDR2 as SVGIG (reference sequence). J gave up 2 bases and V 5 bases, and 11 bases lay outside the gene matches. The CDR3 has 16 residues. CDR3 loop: CAWSGLASKPTDTQYF. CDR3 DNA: TGTGCCTGGTCCGGACTAGCGAGTAAACCCACAGATACGCAGTATTTT.

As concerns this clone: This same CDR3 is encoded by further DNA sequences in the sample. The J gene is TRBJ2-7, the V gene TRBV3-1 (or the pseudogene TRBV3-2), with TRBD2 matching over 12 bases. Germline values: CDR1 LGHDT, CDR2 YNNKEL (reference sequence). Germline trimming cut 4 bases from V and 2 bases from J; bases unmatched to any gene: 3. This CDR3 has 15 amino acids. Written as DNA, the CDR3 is TGTGCCAGCAGCCGGGGACTAGCGGGCGCCTACGAGCAGTACTTC. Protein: CASSRGLAGAYEQYF.

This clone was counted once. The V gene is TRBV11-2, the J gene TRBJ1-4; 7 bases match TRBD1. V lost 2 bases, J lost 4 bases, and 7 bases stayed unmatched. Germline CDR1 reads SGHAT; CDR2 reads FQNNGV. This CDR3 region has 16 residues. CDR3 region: CASSLFSRGINEKLFF. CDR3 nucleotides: TGTGCCAGCAGCTTATTTAGCAGGGGGATTAATGAAAAACTGTTTTTT.

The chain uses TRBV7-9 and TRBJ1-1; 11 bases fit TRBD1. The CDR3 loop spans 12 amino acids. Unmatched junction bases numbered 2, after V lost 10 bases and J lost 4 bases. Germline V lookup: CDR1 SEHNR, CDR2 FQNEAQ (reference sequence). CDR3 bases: TGTGCCACGGACAGGGGGCCCACTGAAGCTTTCTTT. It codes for CATDRGPTEAFF.

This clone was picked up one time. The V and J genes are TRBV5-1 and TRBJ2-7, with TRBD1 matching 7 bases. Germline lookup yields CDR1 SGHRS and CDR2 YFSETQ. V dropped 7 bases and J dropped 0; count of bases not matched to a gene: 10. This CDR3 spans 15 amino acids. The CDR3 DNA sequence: TGCGCCAGCTGCCCAAGACAGGGCAGCTCCTACGAGCAGTACTTC. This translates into CASCPRQGSSYEQYF. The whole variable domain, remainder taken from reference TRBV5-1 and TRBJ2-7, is KAGVTQTPRYLIKTRGQQVTLSCSPISGHRSVSWYQQTPGQGLQFLFEYFSETQRNKGNFPGRFSGRQFSNSRSEMNVSTLELGDSALYLCASCPRQGSSYEQYFGPGTRLTVT.

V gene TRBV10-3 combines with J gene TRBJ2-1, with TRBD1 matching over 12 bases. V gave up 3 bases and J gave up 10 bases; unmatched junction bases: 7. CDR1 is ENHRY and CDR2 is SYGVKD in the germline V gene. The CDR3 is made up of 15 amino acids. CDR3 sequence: CAISDLGTGGAEQFF. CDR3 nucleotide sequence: TGTGCCATCAGTGATCTTGGGACAGGGGGCGCGGAGCAGTTCTTC.

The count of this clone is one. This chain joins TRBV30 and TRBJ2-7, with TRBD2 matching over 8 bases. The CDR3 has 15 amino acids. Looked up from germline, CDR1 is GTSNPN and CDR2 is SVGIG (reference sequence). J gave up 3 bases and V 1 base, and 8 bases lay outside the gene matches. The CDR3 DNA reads TGTGCCTGGAGTGCTCTTGGACTAGCCGACTACGAGCAGTACTTC. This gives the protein CAWSALGLADYEQYF.

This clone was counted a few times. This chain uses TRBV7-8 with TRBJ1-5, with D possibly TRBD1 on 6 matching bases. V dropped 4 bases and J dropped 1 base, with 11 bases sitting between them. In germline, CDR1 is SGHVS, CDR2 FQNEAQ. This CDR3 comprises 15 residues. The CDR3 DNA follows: TGTGCCAGCAGCTGGGACCAGGGGAGCAATCAGCCCCAGCATTTT. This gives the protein CASSWDQGSNQPQHF.

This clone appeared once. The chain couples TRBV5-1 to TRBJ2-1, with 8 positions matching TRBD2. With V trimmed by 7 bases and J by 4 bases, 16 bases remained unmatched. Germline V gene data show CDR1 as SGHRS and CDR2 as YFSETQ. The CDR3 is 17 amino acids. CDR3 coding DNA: TGCGCCAGCTCCCGAGAACCCGGTACTAGCGGTTACAATGAGCAGTTCTTC. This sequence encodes CASSREPGTSGYNEQFF.

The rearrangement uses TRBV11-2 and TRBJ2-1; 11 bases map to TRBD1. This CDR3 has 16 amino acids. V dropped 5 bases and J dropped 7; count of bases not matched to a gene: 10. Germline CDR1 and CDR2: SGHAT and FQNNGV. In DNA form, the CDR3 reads TGTGCCAGCAGCGGTCTACGGACAGGGGGCAGGAATGAGCAGTTCTTC. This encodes CASSGLRTGGRNEQFF.

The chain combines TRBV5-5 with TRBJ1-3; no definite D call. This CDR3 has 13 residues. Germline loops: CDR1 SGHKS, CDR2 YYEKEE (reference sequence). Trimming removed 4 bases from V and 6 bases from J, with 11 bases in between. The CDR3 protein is CASSHPGENTIYF. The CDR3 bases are TGTGCCAGCAGCCACCCCGGGGAAAACACCATATATTTT.

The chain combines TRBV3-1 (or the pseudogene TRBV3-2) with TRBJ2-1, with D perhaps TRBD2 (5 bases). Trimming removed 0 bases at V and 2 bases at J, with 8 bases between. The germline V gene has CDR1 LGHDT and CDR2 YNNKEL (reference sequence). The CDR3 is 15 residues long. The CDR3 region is CASSQERVTYNEQFF. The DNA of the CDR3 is TGTGCCAGCAGCCAAGAGAGGGTGACCTACAATGAGCAGTTCTTC.

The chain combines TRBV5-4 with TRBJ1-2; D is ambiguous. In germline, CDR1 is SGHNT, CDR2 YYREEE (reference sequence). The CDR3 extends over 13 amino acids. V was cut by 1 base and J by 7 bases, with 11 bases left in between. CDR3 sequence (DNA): TGTGCCAGCAGCTTGCCAGGCTTGGCTGGCTACACCTTC. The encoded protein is CASSLPGLAGYTF.